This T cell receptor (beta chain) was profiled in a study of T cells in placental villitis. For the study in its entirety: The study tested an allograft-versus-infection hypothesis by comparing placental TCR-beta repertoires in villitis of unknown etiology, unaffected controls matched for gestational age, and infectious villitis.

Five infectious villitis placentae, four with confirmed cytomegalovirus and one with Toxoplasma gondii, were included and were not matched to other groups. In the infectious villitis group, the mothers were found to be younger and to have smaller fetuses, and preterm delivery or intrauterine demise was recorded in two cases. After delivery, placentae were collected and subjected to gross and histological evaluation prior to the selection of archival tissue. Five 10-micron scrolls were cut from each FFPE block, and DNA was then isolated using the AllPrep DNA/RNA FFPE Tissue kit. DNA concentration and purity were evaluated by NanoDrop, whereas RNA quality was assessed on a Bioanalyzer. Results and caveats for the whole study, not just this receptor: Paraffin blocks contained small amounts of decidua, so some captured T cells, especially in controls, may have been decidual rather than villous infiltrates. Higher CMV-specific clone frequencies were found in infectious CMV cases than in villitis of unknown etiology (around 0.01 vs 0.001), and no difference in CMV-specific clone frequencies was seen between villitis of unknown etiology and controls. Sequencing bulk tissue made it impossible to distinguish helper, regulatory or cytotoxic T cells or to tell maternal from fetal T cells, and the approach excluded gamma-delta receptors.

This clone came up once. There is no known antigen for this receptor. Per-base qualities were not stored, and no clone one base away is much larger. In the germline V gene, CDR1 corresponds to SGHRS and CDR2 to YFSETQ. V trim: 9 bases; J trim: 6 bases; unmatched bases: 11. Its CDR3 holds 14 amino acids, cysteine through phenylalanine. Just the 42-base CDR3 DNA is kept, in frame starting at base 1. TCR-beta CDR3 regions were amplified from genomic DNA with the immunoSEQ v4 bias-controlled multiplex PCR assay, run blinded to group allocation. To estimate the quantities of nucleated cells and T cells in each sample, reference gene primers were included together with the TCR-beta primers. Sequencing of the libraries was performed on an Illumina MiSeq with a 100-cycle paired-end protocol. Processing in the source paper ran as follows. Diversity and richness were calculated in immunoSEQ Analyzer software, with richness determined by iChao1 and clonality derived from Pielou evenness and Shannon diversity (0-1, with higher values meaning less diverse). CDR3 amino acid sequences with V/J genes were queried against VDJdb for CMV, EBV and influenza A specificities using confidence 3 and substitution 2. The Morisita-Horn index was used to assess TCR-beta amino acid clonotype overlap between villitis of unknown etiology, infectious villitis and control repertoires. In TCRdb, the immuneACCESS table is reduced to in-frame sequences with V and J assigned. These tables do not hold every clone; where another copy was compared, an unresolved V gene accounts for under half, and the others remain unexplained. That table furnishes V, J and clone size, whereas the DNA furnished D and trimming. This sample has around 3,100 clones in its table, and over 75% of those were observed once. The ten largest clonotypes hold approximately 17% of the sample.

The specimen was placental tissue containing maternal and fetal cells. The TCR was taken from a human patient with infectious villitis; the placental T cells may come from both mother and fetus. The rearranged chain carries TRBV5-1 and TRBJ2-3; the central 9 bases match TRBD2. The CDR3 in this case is CATRASGVLDTQYF. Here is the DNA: TGCGCCACTCGAGCTAGCGGGGTTCTCGATACGCAGTATTTT. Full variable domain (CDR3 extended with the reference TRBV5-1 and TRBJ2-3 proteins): KAGVTQTPRYLIKTRGQQVTLSCSPISGHRSVSWYQQTPGQGLQFLFEYFSETQRNKGNFPGRFSGRQFSNSRSEMNVSTLELGDSALYLCATRASGVLDTQYFGPGTRLTVL.